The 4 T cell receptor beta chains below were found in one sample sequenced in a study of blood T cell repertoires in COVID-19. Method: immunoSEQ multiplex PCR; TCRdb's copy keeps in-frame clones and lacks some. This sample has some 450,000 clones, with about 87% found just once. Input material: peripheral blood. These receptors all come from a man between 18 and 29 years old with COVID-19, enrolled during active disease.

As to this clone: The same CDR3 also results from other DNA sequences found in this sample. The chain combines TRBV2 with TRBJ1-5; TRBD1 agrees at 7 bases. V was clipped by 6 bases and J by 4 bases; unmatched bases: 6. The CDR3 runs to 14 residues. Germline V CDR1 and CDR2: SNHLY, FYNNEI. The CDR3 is CASRRTGVNQPQHF. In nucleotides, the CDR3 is TGTGCCAGCAGGAGGACAGGTGTTAATCAGCCCCAGCATTTT. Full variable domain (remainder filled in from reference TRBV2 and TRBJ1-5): EPEVTQTPSHQVTQMGQEVILRCVPISNHLYFYWYRQILGQKVEFLVSFYNNEISEKSEIFDDQFSVERPDGSNFTLKIRSTKLEDSAMYFCASRRTGVNQPQHFGDGTRLSIL.

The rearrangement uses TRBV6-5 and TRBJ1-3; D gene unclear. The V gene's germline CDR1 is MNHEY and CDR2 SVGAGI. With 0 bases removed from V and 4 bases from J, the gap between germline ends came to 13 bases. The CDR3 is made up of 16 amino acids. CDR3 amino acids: CASSYSSEEVGNTIYF. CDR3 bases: TGTGCCAGCAGTTACTCGTCGGAAGAGGTGGGAAACACCATATATTTT.

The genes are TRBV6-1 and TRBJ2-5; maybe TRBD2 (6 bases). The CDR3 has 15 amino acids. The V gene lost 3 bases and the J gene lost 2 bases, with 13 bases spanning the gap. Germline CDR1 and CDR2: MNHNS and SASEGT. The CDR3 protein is CASSEEAGRQETQYF. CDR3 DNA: TGTGCCAGCAGTGAGGAGGCAGGGAGGCAAGAGACCCAGTACTTC.

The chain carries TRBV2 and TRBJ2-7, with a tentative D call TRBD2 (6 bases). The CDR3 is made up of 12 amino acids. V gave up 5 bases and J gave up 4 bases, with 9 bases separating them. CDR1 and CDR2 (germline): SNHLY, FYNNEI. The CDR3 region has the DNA TGTGCCAGCAGTCGGACTACATACGAGCAGTACTTC. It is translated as CASSRTTYEQYF.